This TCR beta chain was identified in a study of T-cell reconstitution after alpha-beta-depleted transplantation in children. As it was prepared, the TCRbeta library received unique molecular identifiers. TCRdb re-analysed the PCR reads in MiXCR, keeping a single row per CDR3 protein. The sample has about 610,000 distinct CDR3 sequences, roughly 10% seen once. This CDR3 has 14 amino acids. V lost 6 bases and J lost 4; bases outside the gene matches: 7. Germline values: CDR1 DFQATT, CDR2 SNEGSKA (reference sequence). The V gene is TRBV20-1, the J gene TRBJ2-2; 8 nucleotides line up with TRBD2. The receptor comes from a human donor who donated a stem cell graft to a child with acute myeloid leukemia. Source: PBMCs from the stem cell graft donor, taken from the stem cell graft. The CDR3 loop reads CSAHSGITTGELFF. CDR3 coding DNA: TGCAGTGCACATAGCGGGATCACCACCGGGGAGCTGTTTTTT.